The 20 T cell receptor beta chains below all came from one sample that was sequenced in a study of blood T cells in healthy people across ages. With a J-beta primer mix and a sample-barcoded 5' primer, a second PCR ran roughly 6 to 11 cycles. In TCRdb, the 5' RACE reads were re-called with MiXCR into one record per CDR3 protein. The data show 1,300,000 or so distinct CDR3 sequences, around 55% seen once. Sequencing was done on a sample of blood. These receptor sequences come from a man between 18 and 35 years old in good health.

The chain has TRBV10-2 and TRBJ2-7; D possibly corresponds to TRBD1 (5 bases). The CDR3 has 15 amino acids. V dropped 5 bases and J dropped 6 bases, with 20 bases sitting between them. CDR1 and CDR2 (germline): WSHSY, SAAADI. CDR3 bases: TGCGCCAGCAGTCGTGAGGAAGGGGTCCATAGCGAGCAGTACTTC. Its translation: CASSREEGVHSEQYF.

The chain is built from TRBV11-2 and TRBJ1-2; D possibly corresponds to TRBD1 (5 bases). Looked up from germline, CDR1 is SGHAT and CDR2 is FQNNGV. This CDR3 spans 14 amino acids. V gave up 4 bases and J gave up 8 bases, with 17 bases separating them. The CDR3 sequence is CASSSLRQGGGYTF. DNA for the CDR3: TGTGCCAGCAGCTCCCTACGGCAGGGTGGCGGCTACACCTTC.

A few counts support this clonotype. The rearrangement uses TRBV30 and TRBJ1-1; the D is unclear. V was pared by 4 bases and J by 0 bases, with 9 bases between. The CDR3 consists of 13 residues. Germline CDR1 reads GTSNPN; CDR2 reads SVGIG (reference sequence). The CDR3 DNA reads as TGTGCCTGGAAGCTAGAATTGAACACTGAAGCTTTCTTT. This gives the protein CAWKLELNTEAFF. Filled out from reference TRBV30 and TRBJ1-1, the complete variable domain reads SQTIHQWPATLVQPVGSPLSLECTVEGTSNPNLYWYRQAAGRGLQLLFYSVGIGQISSEVPQNLSASRPQDRQFILSSKKLLLSDSGFYLCAWKLELNTEAFFGQGTRLTVV.

This clonotype was seen a handful of times. The chain has TRBV2 and TRBJ2-3, with D hard to call. The V end lost 5 bases, the J end lost 4 bases, and 16 bases lay between the germline ends. This CDR3 is 15 amino acids long. Germline V lookup: CDR1 SNHLY, CDR2 FYNNEI. The CDR3 is CASSRNPTQADTQYF. Written as DNA, the CDR3 is TGTGCCAGCAGTAGAAACCCAACGCAGGCAGATACGCAGTATTTT.

The chain uses TRBV12-3 or TRBV12-4 and TRBJ1-2; D is ambiguous. The germline V and J ends were trimmed by 7 bases and 8 bases, with 11 bases remaining between them. This CDR3 has 11 amino acids. In DNA, the CDR3 is TGTGCCAGCACCTCCTTAGAGGGCTACACCTTC. This codes for CASTSLEGYTF.

The chain links TRBV20-1 to TRBJ2-3; TRBD2 aligns across 12 bases. Germline-derived CDR1 and CDR2 are DFQATT and SNEGSKA (reference sequence). V dropped 1 base and J dropped 5; count of bases not matched to a gene: 7. This CDR3 is 16 amino acids long. The CDR3 loop is CSARGTSGRSQDTQYF. For the CDR3, the DNA is TGCAGTGCTAGAGGCACTAGCGGGAGGTCCCAAGATACGCAGTATTTT.

V gene TRBV20-1 combines with J gene TRBJ1-4, with D unresolved. The CDR3 is 14 residues long. Germline CDR1 DFQATT, CDR2 SNEGSKA (reference sequence). The ends were cut back, 3 bases at V and 0 bases at J, with 8 bases in the middle. The CDR3 coding sequence is TGCAGTGCTAGGAAGCCCGCAACTAATGAAAAACTGTTTTTT. Its protein is CSARKPATNEKLFF.

The V and J genes are TRBV25-1 and TRBJ2-6; a possible D gene is TRBD2 (6 bases). Germline V gene sequence: CDR1 MGHDK, CDR2 SYGVNS. V lost 6 bases and J lost 0, with 6 bases in between. This CDR3 comprises 14 residues. CDR3 protein: CASRGGSGANVLTF. The CDR3 DNA reads as TGTGCCAGCAGGGGGGGCTCTGGGGCCAACGTCCTGACTTTC. Filled out from reference TRBV25-1 and TRBJ2-6, the complete variable domain reads EADIYQTPRYLVIGTGKKITLECSQTMGHDKMYWYQQDPGMELHLIHYSYGVNSTEKGDLSSESTVSRIRTEHFPLTLESARPSHTSQYLCASRGGSGANVLTFGAGSRLTVL.

This clonotype has only a few counts. The chain has TRBV20-1 and TRBJ2-4; D gene ambiguous. The DNA matches TRBJ2-7 better at its end, which makes the J call doubtful. The CDR3 spans 13 residues. CDR1 DFQATT and CDR2 SNEGSKA come from the germline V gene (reference sequence). DNA of the CDR3: TGCAGTGCTAGAGGTCACGGCCACTACGAGCAGTACTTC. Translated: CSARGHGHYEQYF.

The gene calls are TRBV4-1 and TRBJ2-6; D gene unclear. The CDR3 runs 17 residues. Trimming took off 3 bases at V and 4 bases at J, with 16 bases between the two ends. Germline V gene data show CDR1 as MGHRA and CDR2 as YSYEKL. The chain's CDR3 is CASSHPQSETGANVLTF. In nucleotides, the CDR3 is TGCGCCAGCAGCCACCCCCAGAGCGAGACCGGGGCCAACGTCCTGACTTTC.

Only a few counts were recorded for this clonotype. The V gene is TRBV5-1, the J gene TRBJ2-5; perhaps TRBD1 as D (5 bases). CDR1 is SGHRS and CDR2 is YFSETQ in the germline V gene. V was pared by 2 bases and J by 1 base, with 12 bases between. This CDR3 spans 15 amino acids. The CDR3, as DNA: TGCGCCAGCAGCTTATCAGGGTCCCCCCAAGAGACCCAGTACTTC. Its protein is CASSLSGSPQETQYF.

This clonotype appeared a few times. The J gene is TRBJ2-1, the V gene TRBV12-3 or TRBV12-4, with D possibly TRBD2 on 6 matching bases. Trimming shortened V by 6 bases and J by 7 bases, and 19 bases separated the two germline ends. CDR3 size: 15 residues. The CDR3 spells CASRLGGLRFNEQFF. In DNA form, the CDR3 reads TGTGCCAGCAGGTTGGGGGGACTGAGGTTTAATGAGCAGTTCTTC.

The rearrangement uses TRBV7-2 and TRBJ2-7; 11 nucleotides line up with TRBD2. The CDR3 runs to 17 residues. CDR1 is SGHTA, CDR2 FQGNSA, per germline. The V segment lost 4 bases and the J segment 4 bases; nucleotides outside the gene matches: 12. The CDR3 region has the DNA TGTGCCAGCAGCTCCCCTAGCGGGGGGCTCGTCGGTTACGAGCAGTACTTC. Translation: CASSSPSGGLVGYEQYF.

This clonotype has a handful of counts. The rearrangement links TRBV2 to TRBJ1-5, with D unclear. CDR1 and CDR2 (germline): SNHLY, FYNNEI. The CDR3 covers 16 residues. V was clipped by 2 bases and J by 0 bases, with 11 bases between them. CDR3 protein: CASSELFGDSNQPQHF. As DNA, the CDR3 is TGTGCCAGCAGTGAATTGTTTGGGGATAGCAATCAGCCCCAGCATTTT.

V gene TRBV4-2 combines with J gene TRBJ1-5; D might be TRBD1 (6 bases). This CDR3 has 17 residues. Looked up from germline, CDR1 is LGHNA and CDR2 is YNFKEQ. Trimming shortened V by 1 base and J by 5 bases, and 18 bases separated the two germline ends. CDR3 in amino acids: CASSQGSTRGGHQPQHF. In DNA form, the CDR3 reads TGTGCCAGCAGCCAAGGTTCGACAAGAGGGGGTCATCAGCCCCAGCATTTT.

V and J are TRBV7-2 and TRBJ2-5, with 12 nucleotides matching TRBD2. The CDR3 length is 15 residues. Germline CDR1 is SGHTA and CDR2 is FQGNSA. V was pared by 4 bases and J by 5 bases, with 5 bases of the junction left unmatched. The CDR3, as DNA: TGTGCCAGCAGCTCGACTAGCGGGAGTGAGGAGACCCAGTACTTC. Its protein is CASSSTSGSEETQYF.

This chain uses TRBV28 with TRBJ1-2; D call uncertain. The CDR3 contains 16 residues. CDR1 and CDR2 from the germline V gene are MDHEN and SYDVKM. V was pared by 5 bases and J by 4 bases, with 20 bases between. In DNA form, the CDR3 reads TGTGCCAGCAGTCTCATAAGAGCCCGGGATCGCTATGGCTACACCTTC. Translating it yields CASSLIRARDRYGYTF.

The rearrangement uses TRBV10-3 and TRBJ2-7, with D unresolved. V gave up 5 bases and J gave up 0 bases, with 5 bases separating them. In germline, CDR1 is ENHRY, CDR2 SYGVKD. The CDR3 consists of 12 residues. The chain's CDR3 is CAISTASYEQYF. The DNA for the CDR3 is TGTGCCATCAGTACAGCCTCCTACGAGCAGTACTTC.

The gene calls are TRBV12-3 or TRBV12-4 and TRBJ1-2; TRBD1 agrees at 11 bases. Losses at the gene ends were 6 bases for V and 7 bases for J; bases not matched to a gene: 1. This CDR3 is built from 12 residues. The CDR3 sequence: CASRGQGGGYTF. For the CDR3, the DNA is TGTGCCAGCAGGGGACAGGGGGGTGGCTACACCTTC.

This clonotype came up a few times. V usage is TRBV18 and J usage is TRBJ1-1, with 7 bases that match TRBD1. The CDR3 is 13 residues long. Unmatched junction bases numbered 5, after V lost 4 bases and J lost 6 bases. CDR1 is KGHSH, CDR2 LQKENI, per germline. This chain's CDR3 is CASSQDRVSEAFF. CDR3 DNA sequence: TGTGCCAGCTCACAAGACAGGGTCTCTGAAGCTTTCTTT.